The present T cell receptor beta chain was sequenced within a study of tumour-infiltrating T cells in Burkitt lymphoma. About the study: Overall and progression-free survival were predicted by productive clonality.

Trimming stripped 6 bases from V and 5 bases from J, with 9 bases between. This CDR3 is 12 amino acids long. Germline assignment: CDR1 SGDLS and CDR2 YYNGEE. This clone is labeled large. This table comes from immunoSEQ multiplex PCR, and its TCRdb copy is limited to in-frame clones, with some not included. Here the sample spans more than 950 clones, about 12% being singletons. This chain joins TRBV9 and TRBJ2-1, with no clear D. This clonotype was sampled from a human donor with diffuse large B-cell lymphoma. Input material: tumor tissue. The CDR3 coding sequence is TGTGCCAGCAACGGCGGTGACAATGAGCAGTTCTTC. Protein sequence: CASNGGDNEQFF.